The clone carrying this TCR beta chain occurred many times. Its antigen is unidentified. This sample is part of a study of T cells in Graves' hyperthyroidism and ophthalmopathy. Whole-study results and caveats: Before onset, by a median of about six months, the model predicted ophthalmopathy.

From RNA transcripts, TCR beta CDR3 regions were amplified. A set of HTBI primers served as the primers for a first-round RT-PCR of the TCR CDR3. MiXCR, run by TCRdb on the multiplex PCR reads, gives a single entry per CDR3 protein. The table lists about 300,000 distinct CDR3 sequences, about an eighth of them singletons, with almost 8% in the top ten. Lactation, pregnancy, other autoimmune disease or uncontrolled infection excluded patients. Each diagnosis was grounded in clinical symptoms, serum thyroxine and TRAb, thyroid ultrasound, and orbital computed tomography. The V segment lost 0 bases and the J segment 5 bases; nucleotides outside the gene matches: 9. The germline V gene encodes CDR1 DFQATT and CDR2 SNEGSKA (reference sequence). The CDR3 covers 16 residues.

The rearrangement uses TRBV20-1 and TRBJ2-3; 9 nucleotides line up with TRBD2. Sequenced: blood. The source of this sequence is a woman aged 30 to 39 with Graves' hyperthyroidism that later progressed to Graves' ophthalmopathy. CDR3 sequence (DNA): TGCAGTGCTAGAGATCCCCTAGCGGGATGGGGAGATACGCAGTATTTT. Protein product: CSARDPLAGWGDTQYF.